This record looks at one T cell receptor beta chain sequence and its context. Its specificity is not known. The V and J ends lost 3 bases and 4 bases, in that order; junction bases with no gene match: 8. In germline, CDR1 is SGHTS, CDR2 YDEGEE. The CDR3 contains 15 residues. Use of 60 Vbeta and 13 Jbeta primers characterized the PCR. TCRdb keeps only in-frame clones here, not all; method: immunoSEQ multiplex PCR. The sample contains 120,000 to 150,000 clones, roughly four fifths of which appear only once. Regarding donors, all were healthy bone marrow donors. This entry belongs to a study of cytomegalovirus exposure and HLA in healthy donors. Study results and caveats: In a later analysis, across HLA loci, associated TCR counts were highest for DRB1, lowest for HLA-C. A later analysis found most CMV-associated TCR beta chains apparently HLA-restricted. It was 160 or so TCR beta chains that were listed as cytomegalovirus-associated.

The sample was PBMCs. This chain connects TRBV5-8 to TRBJ1-1; 8 nucleotides match TRBD1. This clonotype originated in a female donor in good health and CMV-seronegative. CDR3 nucleotide sequence: TGTGCCAGCAGCTGGCCCGGACAGGGTTTCACTGAAGCTTTCTTT. Its protein is CASSWPGQGFTEAFF.